This entry is about one T cell receptor (beta chain). This sample stems from a study of blood T cell repertoires in COVID-19. TCRdb's copy holds only in-frame clones and misses some; the assay was immunoSEQ multiplex PCR. The sample has under 200,000 clones, roughly 86% seen once; the top ten hold around 2.7%. This receptor was identified in a man aged 35-49 years with active or convalescent COVID-19. Sample: peripheral blood.

CDR3 in amino acids: CASSPNTATSGGASTDTQYF. The CDR3 nucleotides read TGTGCCAGCAGCCCTAATACCGCGACTAGCGGGGGAGCTAGCACAGATACGCAGTATTTT. This rearrangement joins TRBV6-9 to TRBJ2-3; the match to TRBD2 covers 12 bases. V lost 6 bases, J lost 0 bases, and 16 bases stayed unmatched. Germline V gives CDR1 MNHGY, CDR2 SVAAGI. The CDR3 is 20 amino acids.